This TCR beta chain was captured in a study of blood T cell repertoires in COVID-19. CDR1 is ENHRY, CDR2 SYGVKD, per germline. The V gene end was trimmed by 5 bases and the J gene end by 8 bases; junction bases not matched to a gene: 4. There are 13 residues in the CDR3. The data were produced by immunoSEQ multiplex PCR, yet TCRdb's version contains in-frame clones alone and is incomplete. The top ten clones hold 2% to 3% of a sample with some 200,000 clones, roughly 85% of them seen once. What was sequenced was peripheral blood. The chain joins TRBV10-3 to TRBJ2-1, with 9 bases aligning to TRBD1. This clonotype was obtained from a woman aged 70 to 79 with COVID-19, enrolled during active disease. The CDR3 here is CAISRDRDYEQFF. CDR3 coding DNA: TGTGCCATCAGTAGGGACAGGGACTATGAGCAGTTCTTC.